The 29 T cell receptor beta chains presented below share a single source sample, sequenced in a study of blood T cell repertoires in COVID-19. The data were produced by immunoSEQ multiplex PCR, yet TCRdb's version contains in-frame clones alone and is incomplete. The data contain 150,000 to 200,000 clones, about 87% of them singletons. The material sequenced was peripheral blood. These receptors came from a woman aged 25 to 45 with acute or convalescent COVID-19.

The chain combines TRBV29-1 with TRBJ2-5; D is unclear. Germline V gene sequence: CDR1 SQVTM, CDR2 ANQGSEA. V was clipped by 4 bases and J by 2 bases, with 11 bases between them. The CDR3 runs to 13 residues. Here the CDR3 reads CSVGRNQQETQYF. The CDR3 coding sequence is TGCAGCGTTGGGCGGAACCAACAAGAGACCCAGTACTTC.

The chain combines TRBV7-9 with TRBJ2-7; D gene ambiguous. V was clipped by 5 bases and J by 4 bases, with 9 bases between them. There are 12 residues in the CDR3. Germline assignment: CDR1 SEHNR and CDR2 FQNEAQ (reference sequence). CDR3 coding DNA: TGTGCCAGCAGCCATGGAGCGTACGAGCAGTACTTC. Its protein is CASSHGAYEQYF.

V and J are TRBV11-2 and TRBJ2-3; 8 bases match TRBD2. The CDR3 length is 13 residues. Looked up from germline, CDR1 is SGHAT and CDR2 is FQNNGV. Unmatched junction bases numbered 2, after V lost 5 bases and J lost 4 bases. CDR3 in DNA: TGTGCCAGCAGCCAACTAGCGGCAGATACGCAGTATTTT. This sequence encodes CASSQLAADTQYF.

J is TRBJ1-4 and V is TRBV6-5; weak D call: TRBD1 (6 bases). The CDR3 is 14 residues long. Germline V lookup: CDR1 MNHEY, CDR2 SVGAGI. Between the trimmed V and J ends, which lost 6 bases and 8 bases, there was a span of 16 bases. CDR3 DNA sequence: TGTGCCAGCAGACAGGGTGGGGTTGGGGAAAAACTGTTTTTT. It translates to CASRQGGVGEKLFF.

The gene calls are TRBV12-5 and TRBJ1-5, with a tentative D call TRBD1 (5 bases). The CDR3 covers 16 residues. The germline CDR1 and CDR2 sequences are LGHNT and FRNRAP. V was pared by 1 base and J by 5 bases, with 15 bases between. The CDR3 bases are TGTGCTAGTGGTTTGGAGGTTGGGCAGGGTGATCAGCCCCAGCATTTT. Amino acid sequence: CASGLEVGQGDQPQHF.

J is TRBJ1-5 and V is TRBV6-6; D remains unclear. This CDR3 has 12 residues. The germline V and J ends were trimmed by 5 bases and 5 bases, with 7 bases remaining between them. Germline V gene data show CDR1 as MNHNY and CDR2 as SVGAGI (reference sequence). In DNA form, the CDR3 reads TGTGCCAGCAGTCCCTCGGATCAGCCCCAGCATTTT. Protein sequence: CASSPSDQPQHF.

The chain recombines TRBV6-6 with TRBJ2-1, with TRBD2 as a possible D gene (6 bases). CDR3 size: 16 residues. Trimming stripped 2 bases from V and 6 bases from J, with 17 bases between. Germline lookup yields CDR1 MNHNY and CDR2 SVGAGI (reference sequence). This chain's CDR3 is CASSYELASAFNEQFF. For the CDR3, the DNA is TGTGCCAGCAGTTACGAACTAGCTTCGGCGTTCAATGAGCAGTTCTTC.

V is TRBV19 and J is TRBJ1-5, with a possible D match to TRBD1 (6 bases). The CDR3 is made up of 14 amino acids. V gave up 3 bases and J gave up 3 bases, with 9 bases separating them. Germline CDR1 reads LNHDA; CDR2 reads SQIVND (reference sequence). The DNA for the CDR3 is TGTGCCAGTAGTATCACAGGGTACAATCAGCCCCAGCATTTT. Residues: CASSITGYNQPQHF.

The sample holds one count of this clone. The CDR3 DNA follows: TGTGCCAGCAGCCGGACCGGGACAACGAACACCGGGGAGCTGTTTTTT. This gives the protein CASSRTGTTNTGELFF. V is TRBV3-1 (or the pseudogene TRBV3-2) and J is TRBJ2-2, with D perhaps TRBD1 (6 bases). Trimming cost V 4 bases and J 0 bases, with 12 bases left between them. This CDR3 comprises 16 residues. Germline V gives CDR1 LGHDT, CDR2 YNNKEL (reference sequence).

The rearrangement joins TRBV20-1 to TRBJ2-7; D is ambiguous. From germline, CDR1 is DFQATT and CDR2 SNEGSKA (reference sequence). V lost 3 bases to trimming and J lost 4 bases, with 7 bases between them. The length of the CDR3 is 11 residues. CDR3 in amino acids: CSASDPYEQYF. Here the CDR3 DNA reads TGCAGTGCTAGTGATCCTTACGAGCAGTACTTC.

This clone was recorded once. V gene TRBV24-1 combines with J gene TRBJ1-5; D is perhaps TRBD1 (5 bases). This CDR3 comprises 16 residues. The ends were cut back, 4 bases at V and 3 bases at J, with 15 bases in the middle. CDR1 is KGHDR, CDR2 SFDVKD, per germline. Here the CDR3 reads CATSDHSRGDNQPQHF. The CDR3 DNA sequence: TGTGCCACCAGTGACCATAGCCGGGGGGACAATCAGCCCCAGCATTTT.

The rearrangement links TRBV18 to TRBJ1-2; TRBD1 is a possible D gene (6 bases). The CDR3 has 16 amino acids. The V gene's germline CDR1 is KGHSH and CDR2 LQKENI. V dropped 5 bases and J dropped 3 bases, with 19 bases sitting between them. The DNA of the CDR3 is TGTGCCAGCTCAGCTTCCTACCGGGACACGGACTATGGCTACACCTTC. It yields the protein CASSASYRDTDYGYTF.

The chain recombines TRBV12-3 or TRBV12-4 with TRBJ1-2, with D possibly matching TRBD1 (5 bases). With 2 bases removed from V and 6 bases from J, the gap between germline ends came to 10 bases. This CDR3 has 13 amino acids. This CDR3 reads CASSLRAGNGYTF. DNA of the CDR3: TGTGCCAGCAGTTTACGCGCAGGGAATGGCTACACCTTC.

This clone appeared a few times. This sequence joins TRBV28 and TRBJ1-6, with a tentative D call TRBD1 (6 bases). Trimming cost V 1 base and J 10 bases, with 14 bases left between them. The CDR3 runs 15 residues. The germline CDR1 and CDR2 sequences are MDHEN and SYDVKM. CDR3 in amino acids: CASSLLGARASPLHF. For the CDR3, the DNA is TGTGCCAGCAGTTTATTGGGGGCAAGGGCCTCACCCCTCCACTTT.

The chain has TRBV7-9 and TRBJ2-3; D is ambiguous. Germline lookup yields CDR1 SEHNR and CDR2 FQNEAQ (reference sequence). This CDR3 spans 12 amino acids. Trimming removed 6 bases at V and 0 bases at J, with 4 bases between. DNA of the CDR3: TGTGCCAGCAGGGCTAGCACAGATACGCAGTATTTT. Amino acid sequence: CASRASTDTQYF. Combining the CDR3 with reference TRBV7-9 and TRBJ2-3 gives the whole variable domain DTGVSQNPRHKITKRGQNVTFRCDPISEHNRLYWYRQTLGQGPEFLTYFQNEAQLEKSRLLSDRFSAERPKGSFSTLEIQRTEQGDSAMYLCASRASTDTQYFGPGTRLTVL.

The chain recombines TRBV5-4 with TRBJ2-1; D perhaps matches TRBD1 (6 bases). The CDR3 sequence is 13 residues long. The germline V and J ends were trimmed by 0 bases and 5 bases, with 6 bases remaining between them. Germline-derived CDR1 and CDR2 are SGHNT and YYREEE (reference sequence). CDR3 in amino acids: CASSLAGDNEQFF. The CDR3 region has the DNA TGTGCCAGCAGCTTGGCAGGGGACAATGAGCAGTTCTTC.

The chain combines TRBV28 with TRBJ1-2; 7 bases are a match to TRBD1. Germline V gene data show CDR1 as MDHEN and CDR2 as SYDVKM. Trimming cost V 10 bases and J 2 bases; bases outside gene matches: 7. This CDR3 contains 13 residues. The CDR3 DNA reads as TGTGCCATCGAGAACAGGGGAAACTATGGCTACACCTTC. Protein product: CAIENRGNYGYTF.

The chain recombines TRBV19 with TRBJ1-1; 7 positions agree with TRBD1. Unmatched junction bases numbered 7, after V lost 7 bases and J lost 5 bases. The CDR3 covers 13 residues. Germline V CDR1 and CDR2: LNHDA, SQIVND (reference sequence). This CDR3 reads CASTRGRGTEAFF. For the CDR3, the DNA is TGTGCCAGTACGAGGGGGCGAGGTACTGAAGCTTTCTTT.

The chain recombines TRBV5-6 with TRBJ2-1; a weak D match, TRBD2 (6 bases). The CDR3 contains 15 residues. Germline assignment: CDR1 SGHDT and CDR2 YYEEEE. Trimming shortened V by 0 bases and J by 12 bases, and 19 bases separated the two germline ends. The DNA for the CDR3 is TGTGCCAGCAGCTTGGGGACCGGGGGACCTCGGGGGCAGTTCTTC. The encoded protein is CASSLGTGGPRGQFF. Full variable domain (remainder filled in from reference TRBV5-6 and TRBJ2-1): DAGVTQSPTHLIKTRGQQVTLRCSPKSGHDTVSWYQQALGQGPQFIFQYYEEEERQRGNFPDRFSGHQFPNYSSELNVNALLLGDSALYLCASSLGTGGPRGQFFGPGTRLTVL.

CDR3 loop: CASSLPDGYTF. CDR3 in DNA: TGTGCCAGCAGTTTGCCGGATGGCTACACCTTC. J is TRBJ1-2 and V is TRBV28; D gene uncertain. Trimming pared 3 bases from V and 6 bases from J, leaving 5 bases between. Germline CDR1 reads MDHEN; CDR2 reads SYDVKM. The length of the CDR3 is 11 residues.

The J gene is TRBJ2-1, the V gene TRBV4-2; 8 bases map to TRBD2. Germline-derived CDR1 and CDR2 are LGHNA and YNFKEQ. CDR3 size: 18 residues. The junction had 12 bases not matched to a gene; V was cut back by 4 bases and J by 1 base. The CDR3 here is CASSRIGGASGSYNEQFF. The CDR3 DNA reads TGTGCCAGCAGCCGAATAGGCGGGGCTAGCGGGTCCTACAATGAGCAGTTCTTC.

V usage is TRBV5-5 and J usage is TRBJ2-5; D gene uncertain. Germline CDR1 and CDR2: SGHKS and YYEKEE (reference sequence). Trimming stripped 4 bases from V and 4 bases from J, with 11 bases between. The CDR3 is made up of 13 amino acids. CDR3 protein: CASSQSVSETQYF. The CDR3 bases are TGTGCCAGCAGCCAAAGCGTATCAGAGACCCAGTACTTC.

The V and J genes are TRBV27 and TRBJ2-1; 10 bases are a match to TRBD2. Losses at the gene ends were 3 bases for V and 8 bases for J; bases not matched to a gene: 7. This CDR3 has 15 residues. Germline V gene lookup returns CDR1 MNHEY and CDR2 SMNVEV (reference sequence). DNA of the CDR3: TGTGCCAGCAGTTTTCGTAGCGGGAGGTATTATGAGCAGTTCTTC. Translating it yields CASSFRSGRYYEQFF.

The V call is TRBV19, the J call TRBJ1-2, with TRBD1 matching 7 bases. The junction had 6 bases not matched to a gene; V was cut back by 4 bases and J by 4 bases. The V gene's germline CDR1 is LNHDA and CDR2 SQIVND (reference sequence). The CDR3 extends over 14 amino acids. The CDR3 region is CASSKADRIYGYTF. The DNA of the CDR3 is TGTGCCAGTAGTAAGGCGGACAGGATCTATGGCTACACCTTC.

The rearrangement uses TRBV11-2 and TRBJ2-1; D gene uncertain. With 1 base removed from V and 0 bases from J, the gap between germline ends came to 10 bases. The CDR3 length is 16 residues. The V gene's germline CDR1 is SGHAT and CDR2 FQNNGV. Written as DNA, the CDR3 is TGTGCCAGCAGCTTAGCTGGGCTTAGCTCCTACAATGAGCAGTTCTTC. Encoded protein: CASSLAGLSSYNEQFF.

The chain uses TRBV24-1 and TRBJ2-7; D may be TRBD1 (7 bases). CDR3 size: 13 residues. Germline loops: CDR1 KGHDR, CDR2 SFDVKD. Trimming left V 4 bases short and J 4 bases short, with 10 bases between. DNA of the CDR3: TGTGCCACCAGTGACCCAGGGGGGTACGAGCAGTACTTC. This gives the protein CATSDPGGYEQYF.

V is TRBV9 and J is TRBJ2-7; perhaps TRBD1 as D (6 bases). The germline CDR1 and CDR2 sequences are SGDLS and YYNGEE. This CDR3 comprises 14 residues. Trimming pared 4 bases from V and 2 bases from J, leaving 13 bases between. The DNA of the CDR3 is TGTGCCAGCAGCCAAACCGGGACAACCTACGAGCAGTACTTC. Its protein is CASSQTGTTYEQYF.

The chain joins TRBV9 to TRBJ2-3; D unresolved. There are 14 residues in the CDR3. V gave up 0 bases and J gave up 2 bases, with 7 bases separating them. The germline CDR1 and CDR2 sequences are SGDLS and YYNGEE. The CDR3 coding sequence is TGTGCCAGCAGCGTAGCTAAAGTCACAGATACGCAGTATTTT. Its translation is CASSVAKVTDTQYF.

This clone showed up just once. V gene TRBV2 combines with J gene TRBJ2-7; weak D call: TRBD2 (5 bases). CDR1 and CDR2 (germline): SNHLY, FYNNEI. The CDR3 is made up of 14 amino acids. V was clipped by 8 bases and J by 2 bases, with 16 bases between them. CDR3 DNA: TGTGCCAGCCTCCCGTGGGAGTCCGCCTACGAGCAGTACTTC. It is translated as CASLPWESAYEQYF. The whole variable domain, filled in from reference TRBV2 and TRBJ2-7, reads EPEVTQTPSHQVTQMGQEVILRCVPISNHLYFYWYRQILGQKVEFLVSFYNNEISEKSEIFDDQFSVERPDGSNFTLKIRSTKLEDSAMYFCASLPWESAYEQYFGPGTRLTVT.